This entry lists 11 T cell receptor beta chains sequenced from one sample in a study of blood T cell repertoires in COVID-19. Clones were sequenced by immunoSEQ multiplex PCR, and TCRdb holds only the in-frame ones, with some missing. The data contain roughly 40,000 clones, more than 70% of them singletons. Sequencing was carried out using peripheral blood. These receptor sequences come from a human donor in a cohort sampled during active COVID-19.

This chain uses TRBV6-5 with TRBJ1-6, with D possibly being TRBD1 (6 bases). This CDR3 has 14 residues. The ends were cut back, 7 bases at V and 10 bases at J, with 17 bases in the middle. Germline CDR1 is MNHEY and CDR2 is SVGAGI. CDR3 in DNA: TGTGCCAGCATTATAACAGGGTTAGACTCACCCCTCCACTTT. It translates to CASIITGLDSPLHF.

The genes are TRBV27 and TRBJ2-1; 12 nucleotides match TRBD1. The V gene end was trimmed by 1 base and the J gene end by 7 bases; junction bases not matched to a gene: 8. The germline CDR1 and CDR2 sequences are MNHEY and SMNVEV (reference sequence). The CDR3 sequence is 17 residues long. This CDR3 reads CASSLFPGQGARNEQFF. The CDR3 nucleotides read TGTGCCAGCAGTTTATTTCCGGGACAGGGGGCGCGAAATGAGCAGTTCTTC.

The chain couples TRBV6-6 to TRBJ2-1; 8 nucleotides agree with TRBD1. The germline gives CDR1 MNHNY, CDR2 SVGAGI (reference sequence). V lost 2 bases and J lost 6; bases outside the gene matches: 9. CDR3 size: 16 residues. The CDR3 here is CASSYDRTGSGNEQFF. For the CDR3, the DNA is TGTGCCAGCAGTTACGACCGGACAGGGTCGGGCAATGAGCAGTTCTTC.

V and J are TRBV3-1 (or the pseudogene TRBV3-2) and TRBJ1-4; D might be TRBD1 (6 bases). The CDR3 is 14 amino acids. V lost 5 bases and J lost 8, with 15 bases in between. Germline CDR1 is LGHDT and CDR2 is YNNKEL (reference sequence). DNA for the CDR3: TGTGCCAGCAGCTCACAAGTGAGGGGGGAAAAACTGTTTTTT. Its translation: CASSSQVRGEKLFF.

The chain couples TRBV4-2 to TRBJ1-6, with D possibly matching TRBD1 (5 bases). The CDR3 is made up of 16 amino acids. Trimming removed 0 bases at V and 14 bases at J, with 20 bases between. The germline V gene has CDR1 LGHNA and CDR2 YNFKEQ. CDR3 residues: CASSQEGGRASSSLHF. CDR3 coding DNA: TGTGCCAGCAGCCAAGAGGGAGGCAGGGCGTCATCATCCCTCCACTTT.

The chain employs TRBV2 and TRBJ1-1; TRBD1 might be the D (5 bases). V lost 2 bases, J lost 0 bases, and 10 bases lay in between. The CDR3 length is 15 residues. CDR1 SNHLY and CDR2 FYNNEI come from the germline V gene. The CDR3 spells CASSEQGILNTEAFF. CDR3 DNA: TGTGCCAGCAGTGAACAGGGAATACTGAACACTGAAGCTTTCTTT.

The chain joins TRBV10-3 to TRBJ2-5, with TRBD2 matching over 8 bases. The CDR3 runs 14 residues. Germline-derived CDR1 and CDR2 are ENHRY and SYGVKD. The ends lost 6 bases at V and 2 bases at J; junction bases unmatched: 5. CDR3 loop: CAIRDGTSQETQYF. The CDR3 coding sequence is TGTGCCATCAGGGACGGGACTAGTCAAGAGACCCAGTACTTC.

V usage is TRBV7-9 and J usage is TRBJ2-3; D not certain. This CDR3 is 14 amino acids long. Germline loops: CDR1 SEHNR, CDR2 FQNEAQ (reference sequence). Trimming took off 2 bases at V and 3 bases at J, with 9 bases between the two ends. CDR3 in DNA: TGTGCCAGCAGCTTAACATACCCGACAGATACGCAGTATTTT. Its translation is CASSLTYPTDTQYF.

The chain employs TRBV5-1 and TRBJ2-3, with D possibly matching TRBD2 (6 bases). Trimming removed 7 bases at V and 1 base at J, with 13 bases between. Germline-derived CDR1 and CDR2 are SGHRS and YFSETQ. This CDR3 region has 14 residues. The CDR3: CASFSGEGTDTQYF. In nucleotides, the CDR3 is TGCGCCAGCTTCAGTGGGGAGGGCACAGATACGCAGTATTTT. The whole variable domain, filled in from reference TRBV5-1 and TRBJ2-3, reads KAGVTQTPRYLIKTRGQQVTLSCSPISGHRSVSWYQQTPGQGLQFLFEYFSETQRNKGNFPGRFSGRQFSNSRSEMNVSTLELGDSALYLCASFSGEGTDTQYFGPGTRLTVL.

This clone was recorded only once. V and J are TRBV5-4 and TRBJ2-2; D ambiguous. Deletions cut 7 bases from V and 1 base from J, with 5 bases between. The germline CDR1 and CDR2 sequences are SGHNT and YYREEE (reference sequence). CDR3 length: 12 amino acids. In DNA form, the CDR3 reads TGTGCCAGCGTTCAGAACACCGGGGAGCTGTTTTTT. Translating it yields CASVQNTGELFF.

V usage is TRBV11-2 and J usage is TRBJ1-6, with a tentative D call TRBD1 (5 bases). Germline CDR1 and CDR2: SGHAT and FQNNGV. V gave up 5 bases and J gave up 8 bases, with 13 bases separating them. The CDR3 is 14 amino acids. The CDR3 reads CASSPRRVYSPLHF. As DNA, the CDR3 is TGTGCCAGCAGCCCCCGCAGGGTCTATTCACCCCTCCACTTT.